The 21 T cell receptor beta chains below were found in one sample sequenced in a study of PD-L1 blockade in urothelial cancer. Clones were read by immunoSEQ multiplex PCR, and TCRdb kept only the in-frame ones, dropping some. The repertoire holds about 49,000 clones, with 60% to 85% as singletons. As for time point: pretreatment peripheral blood. The source was PBMCs, collected around atezolizumab (anti-PD-L1) treatment. These TCRs come from a man between 65 and 85 years old with urothelial cancer.

The chain is built from TRBV18 and TRBJ1-1; D remains ambiguous. V was clipped by 3 bases and J by 0 bases, with 14 bases between them. Germline CDR1 reads KGHSH; CDR2 reads LQKENI. This CDR3 spans 16 amino acids. For the CDR3, the DNA is TGTGCCAGCTCACCCACTGCCCGGTATATGAACACTGAAGCTTTCTTT. This gives the protein CASSPTARYMNTEAFF.

CDR3 sequence (DNA): TGTGCCAGCATAAGGGACAGGGGATCCGTAAGCTCCTACGAGCAGTACTTC. It codes for CASIRDRGSVSSYEQYF. The V and J genes are TRBV2 and TRBJ2-7, with 10 bases lining up with TRBD1. Germline V lookup: CDR1 SNHLY, CDR2 FYNNEI. This CDR3 has 17 amino acids. The junction had 12 bases not matched to a gene; V was cut back by 7 bases and J by 0 bases.

This clone was counted a few times. V and J are TRBV10-2 and TRBJ2-1; maybe TRBD2 (7 bases). CDR3 size: 15 residues. V dropped 3 bases and J dropped 8 bases, with 17 bases sitting between them. Germline values: CDR1 WSHSY, CDR2 SAAADI. This chain's CDR3 is CASSDGGGSKYEQFF. The CDR3 DNA is TGCGCCAGCAGTGATGGGGGCGGGAGTAAATATGAGCAGTTCTTC.

The chain recombines TRBV7-2 with TRBJ2-2; 7 bases agree with TRBD2. The ends lost 4 bases at V and 5 bases at J; junction bases unmatched: 7. Germline V CDR1 and CDR2: SGHTA, FQGNSA. There are 15 residues in the CDR3. The DNA of the CDR3 is TGTGCCAGCAGCTCACAGCGGGACGGGACCGGGGAGCTGTTTTTT. It codes for CASSSQRDGTGELFF.

This clone showed up just a few times. The rearrangement joins TRBV2 to TRBJ2-5; TRBD1 is a possible D gene (5 bases). CDR3 size: 12 residues. Trimming shortened V by 4 bases and J by 5 bases, and 8 bases separated the two germline ends. The germline V gene has CDR1 SNHLY and CDR2 FYNNEI. The CDR3 is CASSAGPETQYF. Here the CDR3 DNA reads TGTGCCAGCAGTGCAGGGCCGGAGACCCAGTACTTC.

The chain employs TRBV5-1 and TRBJ1-5, with a tentative D call TRBD1 (6 bases). The CDR3 is made up of 15 amino acids. The V gene's germline CDR1 is SGHRS and CDR2 YFSETQ. Trimming removed 2 bases at V and 3 bases at J, with 12 bases between. The DNA of the CDR3 is TGCGCCAGCAGCTTTGAAGGACAGAACAATCAGCCCCAGCATTTT. Translating it yields CASSFEGQNNQPQHF.

This clone has a single count. The chain is built from TRBV6-5 and TRBJ1-2; 7 nucleotides agree with TRBD1. The CDR3 has 13 residues. Per germline, CDR1 MNHEY and CDR2 SVGAGI. The V segment lost 4 bases and the J segment 4 bases; nucleotides outside the gene matches: 3. The CDR3 protein is CASSLGQSYGYTF. The CDR3 nucleotides are TGTGCCAGCAGTTTGGGACAGTCCTATGGCTACACCTTC.

V and J are TRBV19 and TRBJ1-2; the D gene is possibly TRBD1 (5 bases). V gave up 5 bases and J gave up 3 bases, with 7 bases separating them. Germline CDR1 is LNHDA and CDR2 is SQIVND (reference sequence). The CDR3 sequence is 12 residues long. CDR3 coding DNA: TGTGCCAGTAGTTGGGGGGACTATGGCTACACCTTC. Protein product: CASSWGDYGYTF.

The chain has TRBV28 and TRBJ2-7, with D unresolved. CDR1 and CDR2 (germline): MDHEN, SYDVKM. The CDR3 length is 15 residues. V lost 8 bases and J lost 0, with 17 bases in between. The CDR3 DNA sequence: TGTGCCAGCTCATCCGCGAATCCCGCCTCCTACGAGCAGTACTTC. It yields the protein CASSSANPASYEQYF.

This clone was seen only once. The CDR3 loop is CASSFPAGYTF. The CDR3 DNA reads TGTGCCAGCAGCTTCCCCGCGGGCTACACCTTC. The chain combines TRBV2 with TRBJ1-2; D unclear. V dropped 6 bases and J dropped 8 bases, with 10 bases sitting between them. This CDR3 has 11 residues. Germline CDR1 reads SNHLY; CDR2 reads FYNNEI. Full variable domain (rest looked up from reference TRBV2 and TRBJ1-2): EPEVTQTPSHQVTQMGQEVILRCVPISNHLYFYWYRQILGQKVEFLVSFYNNEISEKSEIFDDQFSVERPDGSNFTLKIRSTKLEDSAMYFCASSFPAGYTFGSGTRLTVV.

The chain links TRBV2 to TRBJ2-5; 13 nucleotides agree with TRBD2. The CDR3 is 16 residues long. CDR1 SNHLY and CDR2 FYNNEI come from the germline V gene. Unmatched junction bases numbered 10, after V lost 7 bases and J lost 5 bases. CDR3 nucleotide sequence: TGTGCCAGCATTGGACTAGCGGGAGTAGGGGGGGAGACCCAGTACTTC. It translates to CASIGLAGVGGETQYF. Full variable domain (rest looked up from reference TRBV2 and TRBJ2-5): EPEVTQTPSHQVTQMGQEVILRCVPISNHLYFYWYRQILGQKVEFLVSFYNNEISEKSEIFDDQFSVERPDGSNFTLKIRSTKLEDSAMYFCASIGLAGVGGETQYFGPGTRLLVL.

The gene calls are TRBV7-9 and TRBJ1-2; 9 nucleotides match TRBD1. Germline CDR1 and CDR2: SEHNR and FQNEAQ (reference sequence). CDR3 length: 15 amino acids. Trimming cost V 3 bases and J 5 bases; bases outside gene matches: 7. The CDR3, as DNA: TGTGCCAGCAGCTTGGCCGCGACAGGGGGGTATGGCTACACCTTC. It codes for CASSLAATGGYGYTF.

Only one count was recorded for this clone. The CDR3 DNA follows: TGCGCCAGCAGTCAATGGCGGGACAGGGGTTTCTTT. Translated: CASSQWRDRGFF. The rearrangement uses TRBV23-1 and TRBJ1-1; 10 bases agree with TRBD1. TRBV23-1 is designated an ORF whose function remains uncertain. This CDR3 region has 12 residues. V dropped 1 base and J dropped 13; count of bases not matched to a gene: 3.

This clone was seen a single time. J is TRBJ2-5 and V is TRBV27, with 8 bases matching TRBD2. The CDR3 extends over 17 amino acids. Germline CDR1 is MNHEY and CDR2 is SMNVEV (reference sequence). J lost 1 base, V lost 4 bases, and 11 bases had no gene match. Here the CDR3 reads CASSSLKVSGIQETQYF. CDR3 in DNA: TGTGCCAGCAGTTCCCTCAAGGTTAGCGGGATCCAAGAGACCCAGTACTTC.

The gene calls are TRBV27 and TRBJ2-7, with 9 nucleotides matching TRBD1. Germline assignment: CDR1 MNHEY and CDR2 SMNVEV (reference sequence). With V trimmed by 2 bases and J by 3 bases, 5 bases remained unmatched. This CDR3 has 15 residues. The CDR3: CASSLMGTGNYEQYF. Here the CDR3 DNA reads TGTGCCAGCAGTTTAATGGGGACAGGGAACTACGAGCAGTACTTC.

The V and J genes are TRBV5-4 and TRBJ2-3; 10 bases line up with TRBD1. Germline V gene sequence: CDR1 SGHNT, CDR2 YYREEE (reference sequence). V trimming: 4 bases; J trimming: 5 bases; junction bases outside the gene matches: 7. The CDR3 extends over 15 amino acids. CDR3 loop: CASSLGQGVGDTQYF. The CDR3 bases are TGTGCCAGCAGCCTAGGACAGGGGGTGGGAGATACGCAGTATTTT. The full variable domain, completed using reference TRBV5-4 and TRBJ2-3, is ETGVTQSPTHLIKTRGQQVTLRCSSQSGHNTVSWYQQALGQGPQFIFQYYREEENGRGNFPPRFSGLQFPNYSSELNVNALELDDSALYLCASSLGQGVGDTQYFGPGTRLTVL.

The V gene is TRBV28, the J gene TRBJ1-3; D ambiguous. The V and J ends lost 4 bases and 7 bases respectively, with 17 bases between them. The CDR3 is 15 residues long. Germline V gene lookup returns CDR1 MDHEN and CDR2 SYDVKM. The CDR3: CASSSPATDGNTIYF. CDR3 in DNA: TGTGCCAGCAGTTCGCCGGCAACAGACGGTAACACCATATATTTT.

The chain uses TRBV21-1 and TRBJ2-7; TRBD2 reflects the table's D call only, with no check against the DNA. TRBV21-1 is assigned pseudogene status. The CDR3 is 14 amino acids. CDR3 in amino acids: CASSKSPGRGEQYF. The CDR3 DNA follows: TGTGCCAGCAGCAAATCGCCAGGGAGGGGCGAGCAGTACTTC.

The V gene is TRBV15, the J gene TRBJ2-7; 9 positions agree with TRBD1. The CDR3 loop spans 15 amino acids. Germline V gene lookup returns CDR1 LNHNV and CDR2 YYDKDF (reference sequence). V shed 1 base and J 3 bases; nucleotides not matched to a gene: 4. The CDR3 bases are TGTGCCACCAGCAGAGTGGGACAGGGACTCTACGAGCAGTACTTC. As protein: CATSRVGQGLYEQYF.

The V and J genes are TRBV2 and TRBJ1-5; D gene unclear. The CDR3 has 16 amino acids. CDR1 and CDR2 (germline): SNHLY, FYNNEI. Trimming took off 6 bases at V and 0 bases at J, with 15 bases between the two ends. The DNA of the CDR3 is TGTGCCAGCAGGGGAGTAGGCCTCGATAGCAATCAGCCCCAGCATTTT. It specifies CASRGVGLDSNQPQHF.

This sequence joins TRBV10-1 and TRBJ1-1; D gene unclear. V dropped 0 bases and J dropped 6 bases, with 11 bases sitting between them. The germline CDR1 and CDR2 sequences are WNHNN and SYGVQD (reference sequence). The CDR3 sequence is 14 residues long. The CDR3 sequence: CASSESRGSPEAFF. CDR3 nucleotides: TGCGCCAGCAGTGAGTCGCGGGGTTCCCCTGAAGCTTTCTTT.